These T cell receptor beta chains were read from a single sample in a study of PD-1 blockade in classical Hodgkin lymphoma. Repertoires were generated with immunoSEQ multiplex PCR, while TCRdb's copy carries only in-frame clones and drops some. Here the sample spans 25,000 to 30,000 clones, roughly three quarters being singletons. This material consisted of peripheral blood mononuclear cells (PBMCs), taken before the second cycle of nivolumab. These receptors all stem from a human donor with classical Hodgkin lymphoma. The CDR3 runs from the conserved cysteine through the conserved F or W.

V: TRBV11-2; J: TRBJ2-2; CDR3: CASSLVVANTGELFF
V: TRBV5-5; J: TRBJ2-7; CDR3: CASSFMGQDYEQYF
V: TRBV18; J: TRBJ2-3; CDR3: CASSPYADTQYF
V: TRBV19; J: TRBJ2-7; CDR3: CASSTLGSSEQYF
V: TRBV29-1; J: TRBJ2-1; CDR3: CSVFGGDNEQFF
V: TRBV5-1; J: TRBJ1-5; CDR3: CASSPDWGNQPQHF
V: TRBV2; J: TRBJ2-7; CDR3: CASSEGVIPPYF
V: TRBV19; J: TRBJ2-1; CDR3: CASSWRVGGASYNEQFF
V: TRBV9; J: TRBJ2-2; CDR3: CASSVRPNTGELFF
V: TRBV19; J: TRBJ2-7; CDR3: CASSMLGSYEQYF
V: TRBV10-3; J: TRBJ2-3; CDR3: CAIKSGQGYTDTQYF
V: TRBV19; J: TRBJ1-6; CDR3: CASSVRGPGSPLHF
V: TRBV6-6; J: TRBJ1-1; CDR3: CASRPRQGNTEAFF
V: TRBV6-5; J: TRBJ1-1; CDR3: CASSYSRGANTEAFF
V: TRBV28; J: TRBJ2-7; CDR3: CAVRETYEQYF
V: TRBV2; J: TRBJ2-7; CDR3: CASSEALVGITYEQYF
V: TRBV19; J: TRBJ2-1; CDR3: CASTLRVGSYNEQFF
V: TRBV6-5; J: TRBJ2-1; CDR3: CASSPTYNSYNEQFF
V: TRBV19; J: TRBJ2-3; CDR3: CASSIGPRGADTQYF
V: TRBV7-9; J: TRBJ2-3; CDR3: CASSLGLAGTDTQYF
V: TRBV11-2; J: TRBJ2-1; CDR3: CASSLTDYNEQFF
V: TRBV6-1; J: TRBJ2-3; CDR3: CASSVSSGSRTDTQYF
V: TRBV5-3; J: TRBJ2-1; CDR3: CASSLVAGYNNEQFF
V: TRBV28; J: TRBJ1-2; CDR3: CASSSRSDYGYTF
V: TRBV6-1; J: TRBJ1-5; CDR3: CASRGGGGQPQHF
V: TRBV28; J: TRBJ2-1; CDR3: CASSQTSGTFSYNEQFF
V: TRBV6-1; J: TRBJ2-5; CDR3: CASSEGDTSPRTQYF
V: TRBV5-1; J: TRBJ1-2; CDR3: CASSAQGTHYGYTF
V: TRBV28; J: TRBJ1-4; CDR3: CASSERGGEKLFF
V: TRBV6-5; J: TRBJ2-2; CDR3: CASRDGELFF
V: TRBV28; J: TRBJ1-5; CDR3: CASSIQAGSHQPQHF
V: TRBV6-5; J: TRBJ2-7; CDR3: CATSTGTEQYF
V: TRBV6-5; J: TRBJ2-1; CDR3: CASSLSGGNEQFF
V: TRBV7-9; J: TRBJ2-5; CDR3: CASSPDRGTQYF
V: TRBV6-6; J: TRBJ1-1; CDR3: CASSTHGGVDAFF
V: TRBV15; J: TRBJ2-3; CDR3: CATSSQLASGDTQYF
V: TRBV15; J: TRBJ2-7; CDR3: CATSRRAGFYEQYF
V: TRBV19; J: TRBJ1-3; CDR3: CASSLGRGNTIYF
V: TRBV6-6; J: TRBJ2-2; CDR3: CASRGINTGELFF